Sequencing of this T cell receptor (beta chain) was carried out in a study of blood T cell repertoires in COVID-19. The overall study: Researchers got acute and convalescent COVID-19 samples from the United States, Italy and Spain.

TCRdb's copy holds only in-frame clones and misses some; the assay was immunoSEQ multiplex PCR. The sample carries 100,000 to 150,000 clones, about 89% recorded once. Germline trimming cut 1 base from V and 4 bases from J; bases unmatched to any gene: 4. Germline V CDR1 and CDR2: SGDLS, YYNGEE. CDR3 length: 14 residues. Sequencing was performed on peripheral blood. The V gene is TRBV9, the J gene TRBJ1-1; TRBD1 matches 7 bases. The clonotype was recovered from a man aged 45-60 years with active or convalescent COVID-19. CDR3 in amino acids: CASSVSQGSTEAFF. The CDR3 DNA reads TGTGCCAGCAGCGTATCACAGGGGAGCACTGAAGCTTTCTTT.